This T cell receptor beta chain was sequenced for a study of T cell responses to AZD1222 COVID-19 vaccine. This CDR3 contains 14 residues. V was clipped by 4 bases and J by 7 bases; unmatched bases: 5. Looked up from germline, CDR1 is SEHNR and CDR2 is FQNEAQ (reference sequence). General study points: Sampling captured repertoires only after the peak T cell response. Among AZD1222 vaccinees, only six were seropositive at baseline. Unmutated variant regions are reportedly the target of nearly half of TCRs that are spike-specific. At 160-218 and 743-854, vaccine-associated CD4 TCRs were dominant, and they spanned spike.

As for this clone: Its matching antigen is unknown.

Method: immunoSEQ multiplex PCR; TCRdb's copy keeps in-frame clones and lacks some. Altogether roughly 75,000 clones are present, 80% to 85% being singletons, with the ten largest covering about 10%. V and J are TRBV7-9 and TRBJ1-4; 8 nucleotides match TRBD1. Material: peripheral blood, obtained on day 0 of AZD1222 vaccination. The receptor comes from an adult in good health. The CDR3 DNA is TGTGCCAGCAGCTCAGGACAGGGAACTGAAAAACTGTTTTTT. This translates into CASSSGQGTEKLFF.